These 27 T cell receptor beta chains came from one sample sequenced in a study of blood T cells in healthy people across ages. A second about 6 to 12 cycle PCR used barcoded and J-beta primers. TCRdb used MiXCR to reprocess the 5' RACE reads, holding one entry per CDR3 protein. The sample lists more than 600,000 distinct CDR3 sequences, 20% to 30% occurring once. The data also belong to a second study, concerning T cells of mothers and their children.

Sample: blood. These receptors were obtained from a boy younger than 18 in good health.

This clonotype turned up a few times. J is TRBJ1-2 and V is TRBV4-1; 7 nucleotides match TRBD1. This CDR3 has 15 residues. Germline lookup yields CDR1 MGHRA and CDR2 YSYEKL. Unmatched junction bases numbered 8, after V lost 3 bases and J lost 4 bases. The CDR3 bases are TGCGCCAGCAGCCAGCCGGGACAGCCGGGCTATGGCTACACCTTC. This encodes CASSQPGQPGYGYTF.

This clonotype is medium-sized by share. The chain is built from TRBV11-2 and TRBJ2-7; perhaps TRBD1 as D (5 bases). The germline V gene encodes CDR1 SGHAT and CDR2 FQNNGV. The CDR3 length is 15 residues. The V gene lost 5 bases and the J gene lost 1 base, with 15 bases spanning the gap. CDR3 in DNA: TGTGCCAGCAGCCTAGGGGTTGGTATATCCTACGAGCAGTACTTC. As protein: CASSLGVGISYEQYF. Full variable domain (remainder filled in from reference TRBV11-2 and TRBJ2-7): EAGVAQSPRYKIIEKRQSVAFWCNPISGHATLYWYQQILGQGPKLLIQFQNNGVVDDSQLPKDRFSAERLKGVDSTLKIQPAKLEDSAVYLCASSLGVGISYEQYFGPGTRLTVT.

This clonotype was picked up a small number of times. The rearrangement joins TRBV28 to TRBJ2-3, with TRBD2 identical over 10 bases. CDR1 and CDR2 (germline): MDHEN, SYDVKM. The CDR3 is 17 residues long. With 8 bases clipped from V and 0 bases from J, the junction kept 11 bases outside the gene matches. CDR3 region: CASGRASGSQSTDTQYF. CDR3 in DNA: TGTGCCAGCGGCCGGGCTAGCGGGAGTCAAAGCACAGATACGCAGTATTTT. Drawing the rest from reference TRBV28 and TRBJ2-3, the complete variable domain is DVKVTQSSRYLVKRTGEKVFLECVQDMDHENMFWYRQDPGLGLRLIYFSYDVKMKEKGDIPEGYSVSREKKERFSLILESASTNQTSMYLCASGRASGSQSTDTQYFGPGTRLTVL.

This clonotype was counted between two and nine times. The CDR3, as DNA: TGTGCCAGCAGCGCGACTAGCGGGAGGGCGGAGACCCAGTACTTC. Protein: CASSATSGRAETQYF. The chain combines TRBV13 with TRBJ2-5, with 14 positions matching TRBD2. Germline loops: CDR1 PRHDT, CDR2 FYEKMQ (reference sequence). The V and J ends lost 5 bases and 5 bases, in that order; junction bases with no gene match: 4. The CDR3 runs 15 residues.

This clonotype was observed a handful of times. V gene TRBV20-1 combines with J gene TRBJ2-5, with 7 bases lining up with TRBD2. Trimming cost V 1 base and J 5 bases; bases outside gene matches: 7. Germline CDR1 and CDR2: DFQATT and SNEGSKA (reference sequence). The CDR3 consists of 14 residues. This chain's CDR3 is CSARGEGRAETQYF. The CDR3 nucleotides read TGCAGTGCTAGAGGGGAGGGGAGGGCCGAGACCCAGTACTTC.

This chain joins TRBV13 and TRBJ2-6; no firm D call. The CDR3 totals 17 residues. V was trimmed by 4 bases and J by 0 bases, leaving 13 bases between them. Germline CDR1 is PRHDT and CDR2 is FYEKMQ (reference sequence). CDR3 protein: CASSSRFSLSGANVLTF. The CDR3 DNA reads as TGTGCCAGCAGCTCCCGATTTTCTCTCTCTGGGGCCAACGTCCTGACTTTC.

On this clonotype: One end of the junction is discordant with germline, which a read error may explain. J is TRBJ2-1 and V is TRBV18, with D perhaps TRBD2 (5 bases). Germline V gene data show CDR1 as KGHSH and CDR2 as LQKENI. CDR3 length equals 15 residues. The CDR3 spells CAGSPLLGAYNEQFF. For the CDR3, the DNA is TGTGCCGGCTCACCCCTATTGGGAGCCTACAATGAGCAGTTCTTC.

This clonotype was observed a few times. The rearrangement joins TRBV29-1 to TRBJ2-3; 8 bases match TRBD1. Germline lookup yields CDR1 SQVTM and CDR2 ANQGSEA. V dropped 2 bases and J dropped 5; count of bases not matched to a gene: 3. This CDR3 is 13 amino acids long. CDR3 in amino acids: CSVELDREDTQYF. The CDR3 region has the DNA TGCAGCGTTGAACTGGACAGGGAAGATACGCAGTATTTT.

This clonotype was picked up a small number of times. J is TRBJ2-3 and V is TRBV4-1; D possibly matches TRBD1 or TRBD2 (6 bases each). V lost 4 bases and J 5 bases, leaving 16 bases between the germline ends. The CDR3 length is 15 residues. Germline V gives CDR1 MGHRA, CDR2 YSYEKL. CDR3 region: CASSRDDGGVDTQYF. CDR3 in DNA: TGCGCCAGCAGCCGAGATGACGGGGGCGTAGATACGCAGTATTTT.

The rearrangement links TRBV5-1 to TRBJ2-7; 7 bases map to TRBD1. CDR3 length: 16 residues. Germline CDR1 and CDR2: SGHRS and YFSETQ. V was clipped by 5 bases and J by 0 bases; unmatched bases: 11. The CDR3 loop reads CASSNPGQRSSYEQYF. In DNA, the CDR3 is TGCGCCAGCAGTAACCCGGGACAGCGAAGCTCCTACGAGCAGTACTTC.

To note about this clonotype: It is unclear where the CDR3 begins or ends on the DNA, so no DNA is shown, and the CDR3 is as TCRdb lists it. The CDR3 is CASSTSDASSGNTIYF. V gene TRBV6-2 or TRBV6-3 combines with J gene TRBJ1-3. Germline CDR1 and CDR2: MNHEY and SVGEGT. A total of 16 residues make up the CDR3, ends included.

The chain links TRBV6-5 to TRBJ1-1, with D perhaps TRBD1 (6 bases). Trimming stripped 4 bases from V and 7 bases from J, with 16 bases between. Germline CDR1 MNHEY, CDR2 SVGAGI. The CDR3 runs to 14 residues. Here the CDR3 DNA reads TGTGCCAGCAGTTTTCGGGGGGGCAATGGTGAAGCTTTCTTT. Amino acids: CASSFRGGNGEAFF.

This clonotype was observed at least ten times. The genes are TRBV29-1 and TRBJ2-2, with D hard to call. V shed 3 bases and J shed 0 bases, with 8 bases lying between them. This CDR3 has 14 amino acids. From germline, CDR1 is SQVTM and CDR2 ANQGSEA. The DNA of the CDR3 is TGCAGCGTTGAGCGGCAGGCGAACACCGGGGAGCTGTTTTTT. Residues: CSVERQANTGELFF.

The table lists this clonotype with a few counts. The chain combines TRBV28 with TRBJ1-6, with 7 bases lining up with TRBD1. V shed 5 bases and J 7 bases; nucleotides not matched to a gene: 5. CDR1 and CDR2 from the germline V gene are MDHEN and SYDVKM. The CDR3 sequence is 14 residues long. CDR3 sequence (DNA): TGTGCCAGCAGTACGCCAGGGGGAAATTCACCCCTCCACTTT. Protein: CASSTPGGNSPLHF.

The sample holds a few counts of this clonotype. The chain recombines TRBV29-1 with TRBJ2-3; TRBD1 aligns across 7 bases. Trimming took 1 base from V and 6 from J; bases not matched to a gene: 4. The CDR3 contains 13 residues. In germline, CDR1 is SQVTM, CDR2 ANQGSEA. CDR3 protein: CSVEAQGQDTQYF. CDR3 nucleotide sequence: TGCAGCGTTGAAGCTCAGGGACAGGATACGCAGTATTTT.

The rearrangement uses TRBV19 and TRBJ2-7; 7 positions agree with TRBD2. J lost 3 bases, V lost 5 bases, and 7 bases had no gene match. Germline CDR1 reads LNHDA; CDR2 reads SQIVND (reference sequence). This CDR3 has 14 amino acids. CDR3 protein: CASSLPGGLYEQYF. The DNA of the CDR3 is TGTGCCAGTAGTTTACCGGGAGGCCTCTACGAGCAGTACTTC.

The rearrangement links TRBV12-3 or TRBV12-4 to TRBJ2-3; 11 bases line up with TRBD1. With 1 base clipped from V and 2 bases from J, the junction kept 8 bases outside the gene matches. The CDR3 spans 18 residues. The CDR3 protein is CASSLGGQGATFTDTQYF. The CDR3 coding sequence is TGTGCCAGCAGTTTAGGAGGACAGGGGGCGACATTCACAGATACGCAGTATTTT.

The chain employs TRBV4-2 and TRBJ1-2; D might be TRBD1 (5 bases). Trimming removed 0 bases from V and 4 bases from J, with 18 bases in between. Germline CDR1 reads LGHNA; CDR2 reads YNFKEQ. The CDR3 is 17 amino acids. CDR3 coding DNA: TGTGCCAGCAGCCAAGAGGCTGGGGCGATCGGCTCCTATGGCTACACCTTC. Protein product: CASSQEAGAIGSYGYTF.

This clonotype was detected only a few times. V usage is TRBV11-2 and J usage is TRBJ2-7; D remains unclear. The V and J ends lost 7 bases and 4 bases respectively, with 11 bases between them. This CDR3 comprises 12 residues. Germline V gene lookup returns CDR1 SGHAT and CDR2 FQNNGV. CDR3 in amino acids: CASNTKLYEQYF. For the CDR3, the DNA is TGTGCCAGCAACACAAAACTATACGAGCAGTACTTC.

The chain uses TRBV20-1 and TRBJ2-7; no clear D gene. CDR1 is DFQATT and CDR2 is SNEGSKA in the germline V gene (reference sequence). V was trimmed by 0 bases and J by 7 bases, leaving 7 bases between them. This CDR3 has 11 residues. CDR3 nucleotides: TGCAGTGCTAGAGATCTCGGGGAGCAGTACTTC. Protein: CSARDLGEQYF.

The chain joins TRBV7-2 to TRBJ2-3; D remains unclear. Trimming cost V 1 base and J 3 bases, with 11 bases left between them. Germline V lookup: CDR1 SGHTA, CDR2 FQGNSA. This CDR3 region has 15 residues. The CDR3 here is CASSLVKLPTDTQYF. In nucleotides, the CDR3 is TGTGCCAGCAGCTTAGTCAAACTCCCGACAGATACGCAGTATTTT.

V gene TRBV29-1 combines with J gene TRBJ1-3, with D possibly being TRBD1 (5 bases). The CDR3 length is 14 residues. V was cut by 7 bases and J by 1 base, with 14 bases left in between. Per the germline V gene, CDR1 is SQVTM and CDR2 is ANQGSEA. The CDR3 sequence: CSARAGQSGNTIYF. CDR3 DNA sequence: TGCAGCGCGAGGGCAGGGCAGTCTGGAAACACCATATATTTT.

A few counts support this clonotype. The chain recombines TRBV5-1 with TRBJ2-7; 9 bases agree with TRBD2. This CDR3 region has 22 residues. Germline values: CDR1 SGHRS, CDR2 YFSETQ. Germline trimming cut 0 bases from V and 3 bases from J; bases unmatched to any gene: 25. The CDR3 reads CASSLAAQWDRGLAGPSYEQYF. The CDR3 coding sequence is TGCGCCAGCAGCTTGGCCGCGCAATGGGACCGGGGACTAGCTGGGCCCAGCTACGAGCAGTACTTC.

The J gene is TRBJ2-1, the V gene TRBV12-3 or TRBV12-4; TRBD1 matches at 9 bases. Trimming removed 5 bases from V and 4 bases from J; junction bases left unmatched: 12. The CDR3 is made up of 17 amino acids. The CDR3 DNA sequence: TGTGCCAGCAGTCTACCCTGGACAGGGGCTATTTACAATGAGCAGTTCTTC. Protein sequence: CASSLPWTGAIYNEQFF.

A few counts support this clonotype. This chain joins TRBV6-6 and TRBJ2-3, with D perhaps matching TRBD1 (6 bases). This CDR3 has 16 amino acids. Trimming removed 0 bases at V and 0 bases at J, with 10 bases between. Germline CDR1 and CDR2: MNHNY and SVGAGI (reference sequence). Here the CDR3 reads CASSYSAGASTDTQYF. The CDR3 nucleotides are TGTGCCAGCAGTTACTCTGCAGGGGCGAGCACAGATACGCAGTATTTT.

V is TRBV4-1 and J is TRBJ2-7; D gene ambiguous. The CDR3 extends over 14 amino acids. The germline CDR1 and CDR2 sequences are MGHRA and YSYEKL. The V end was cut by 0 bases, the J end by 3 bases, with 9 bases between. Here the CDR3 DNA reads TGCGCCAGCAGCCAAGATGACATCAGCTACGAGCAGTACTTC. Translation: CASSQDDISYEQYF.

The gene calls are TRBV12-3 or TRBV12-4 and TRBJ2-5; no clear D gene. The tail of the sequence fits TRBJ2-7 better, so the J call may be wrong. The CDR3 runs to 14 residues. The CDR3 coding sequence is TGTGCCAGCAGTTCACTACTGGAACCCTACGAGCAGTACTTC. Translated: CASSSLLEPYEQYF.